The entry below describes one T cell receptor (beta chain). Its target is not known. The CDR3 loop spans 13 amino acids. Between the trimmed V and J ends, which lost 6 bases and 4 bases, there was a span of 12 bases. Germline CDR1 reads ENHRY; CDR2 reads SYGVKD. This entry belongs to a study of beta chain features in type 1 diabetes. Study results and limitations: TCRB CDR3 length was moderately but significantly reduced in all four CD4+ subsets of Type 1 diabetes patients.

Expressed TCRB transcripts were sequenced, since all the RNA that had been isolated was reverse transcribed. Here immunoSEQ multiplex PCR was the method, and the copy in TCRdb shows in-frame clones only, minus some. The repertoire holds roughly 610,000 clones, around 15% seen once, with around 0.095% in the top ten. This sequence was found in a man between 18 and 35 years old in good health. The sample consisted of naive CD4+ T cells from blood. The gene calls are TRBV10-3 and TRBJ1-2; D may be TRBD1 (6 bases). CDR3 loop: CAIRIQGSYGYTF. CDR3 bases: TGTGCCATCAGGATACAGGGCTCCTATGGCTACACCTTC.